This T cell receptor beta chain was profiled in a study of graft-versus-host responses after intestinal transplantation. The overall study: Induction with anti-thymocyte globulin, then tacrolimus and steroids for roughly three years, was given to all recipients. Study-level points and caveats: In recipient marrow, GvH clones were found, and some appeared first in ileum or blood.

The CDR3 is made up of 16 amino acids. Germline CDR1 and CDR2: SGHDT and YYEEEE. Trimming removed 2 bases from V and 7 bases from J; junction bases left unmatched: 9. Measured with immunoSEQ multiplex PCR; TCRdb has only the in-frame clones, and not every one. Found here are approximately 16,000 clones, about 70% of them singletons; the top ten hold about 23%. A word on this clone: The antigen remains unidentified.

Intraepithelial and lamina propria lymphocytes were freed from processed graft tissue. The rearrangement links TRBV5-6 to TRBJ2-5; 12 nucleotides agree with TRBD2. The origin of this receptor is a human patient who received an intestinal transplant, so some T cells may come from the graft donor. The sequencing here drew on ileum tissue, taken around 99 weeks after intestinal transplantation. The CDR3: CASSFPSGRAGRTQYF. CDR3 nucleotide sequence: TGTGCCAGCAGCTTCCCTAGCGGGAGGGCCGGTCGGACCCAGTACTTC.